Shown below are 17 T cell receptor beta chains from a single sample sequenced in a study of post-analysis software for immune sequencing data (dated by TCRdb to 2014 to 2015). The paper as a whole reports these results and caveats: A few TRBV segments, including TRBV5-6, TRBV5-1 and TRBV20-1, were significantly more frequent in patients than controls.

Their antigens remain unidentified. Libraries were prepared through PCR. The sequencer listed for this sample is Illumina HiSeq 2500. To reduce PCR and sequencing biases, unique molecular identifiers were built into the TCR beta cDNA libraries. Starting from the raw public reads, TCRdb applied fastp trimming at Q25, assembled clones with MiXCR and retained in-frame beta chains. When rows share a CDR3 protein, they turn into one entry using the most common DNA and genes. Within this sample are roughly 800,000 distinct CDR3 sequences, with approximately 50% of them counted one time only. The ten largest clones add up to approximately 4.2% of the sample. Sequencing was performed on blood. These receptors were obtained from a girl between 10 and 17 years old with multiple sclerosis.

The chain joins TRBV7-3 to TRBJ2-1; TRBD2 aligns across 15 bases. This CDR3 contains 18 residues. CDR1 SGHTA and CDR2 FQGTGA come from the germline V gene. V dropped 4 bases and J dropped 4; count of bases not matched to a gene: 8. The CDR3 region is CASSSPGTSGRLYNEQFF. The CDR3 nucleotides read TGTGCCAGCAGCTCCCCAGGGACTAGCGGGAGGTTGTACAATGAGCAGTTCTTC.

The rearrangement links TRBV7-9 to TRBJ1-2; TRBD1 agrees at 9 bases. After removal of 4 bases from V and 7 bases from J, the junction contained 7 bases not matched to a gene. CDR1 is SEHNR, CDR2 FQNEAQ, per germline (reference sequence). The CDR3 covers 14 residues. The CDR3 loop reads CASSSDRGGAGYTF. The CDR3 DNA sequence: TGTGCCAGCAGCTCGGACAGGGGAGGTGCTGGCTACACCTTC.

The genes are TRBV5-5 and TRBJ1-2; TRBD1 might be the D (5 bases). Looked up from germline, CDR1 is SGHKS and CDR2 is YYEKEE (reference sequence). The CDR3 totals 14 residues. Trimming removed 0 bases from V and 1 base from J, with 7 bases in between. The CDR3 DNA sequence: TGTGCCAGCAGCTTGGACGACAGTAACTATGGCTACACCTTC. Translation gives CASSLDDSNYGYTF. Filled out from reference TRBV5-5 and TRBJ1-2, the complete variable domain reads DAGVTQSPTHLIKTRGQQVTLRCSPISGHKSVSWYQQVLGQGPQFIFQYYEKEERGRGNFPDRFSARQFPNYSSELNVNALLLGDSALYLCASSLDDSNYGYTFGSGTRLTVV.

The CDR3: CASGLHATNEKLFF. The CDR3 nucleotides are TGTGCTAGTGGCCTCCATGCAACTAATGAAAAACTGTTTTTT. The J gene is TRBJ1-4, the V gene TRBV12-5; D remains unclear. CDR3 length: 14 residues. Germline V CDR1 and CDR2: LGHNT, FRNRAP. The V end lost 6 bases, the J end lost 0 bases, and 8 bases lay between the germline ends.

This clonotype was observed a handful of times. This chain uses TRBV4-2 with TRBJ2-4; 9 nucleotides agree with TRBD1. In germline, CDR1 is LGHNA, CDR2 YNFKEQ. V shed 0 bases and J 4 bases; nucleotides not matched to a gene: 1. The length of the CDR3 is 15 residues. In DNA, the CDR3 is TGTGCCAGCAGCCAAGAGGGACAGGGAAAAAACATTCAGTACTTC. Its translation is CASSQEGQGKNIQYF.

The rearrangement uses TRBV4-2 and TRBJ2-1; 7 bases are shared with TRBD2. Unmatched junction bases numbered 8, after V lost 5 bases and J lost 4 bases. CDR1 is LGHNA, CDR2 YNFKEQ, per germline. The CDR3 loop spans 15 amino acids. CDR3 protein: CASSSRGEWYNEQFF. CDR3 sequence (DNA): TGTGCCAGCAGCTCACGGGGGGAGTGGTACAATGAGCAGTTCTTC.

The chain couples TRBV29-1 to TRBJ2-7; D possibly corresponds to TRBD1 (6 bases). This CDR3 spans 14 amino acids. V was shortened by 4 bases and J by 2 bases, with 15 bases between the two germline ends. Germline V gives CDR1 SQVTM, CDR2 ANQGSEA. In DNA, the CDR3 is TGCAGCGTTGCGGTGACAGGATCAACCTACGAGCAGTACTTC. It encodes CSVAVTGSTYEQYF.

This chain joins TRBV9 and TRBJ2-1, with D uncertain. V was clipped by 4 bases and J by 8 bases, with 10 bases between them. This CDR3 contains 12 residues. Germline V gives CDR1 SGDLS, CDR2 YYNGEE. The CDR3 bases are TGTGCCAGCAGCTCCCTAGGTTATGAGCAGTTCTTC. Translated, it gives CASSSLGYEQFF. Combining the CDR3 with reference TRBV9 and TRBJ2-1 gives the whole variable domain DSGVTQTPKHLITATGQRVTLRCSPRSGDLSVYWYQQSLDQGLQFLIQYYNGEERAKGNILERFSAQQFPDLHSELNLSSLELGDSALYFCASSSLGYEQFFGPGTRLTVL.

This clonotype was detected only a few times. This sequence joins TRBV7-9 and TRBJ2-5, with 9 bases aligning to TRBD1. With V trimmed by 5 bases and J by 5 bases, 12 bases remained unmatched. The CDR3 is 16 amino acids. The germline CDR1 and CDR2 sequences are SEHNR and FQNEAQ (reference sequence). Here the CDR3 reads CASSPRVPGQGETQYF. Written as DNA, the CDR3 is TGTGCCAGCAGCCCCCGTGTCCCCGGACAGGGGGAGACCCAGTACTTC. Filled out from reference TRBV7-9 and TRBJ2-5, the complete variable domain reads DTGVSQNPRHKITKRGQNVTFRCDPISEHNRLYWYRQTLGQGPEFLTYFQNEAQLEKSRLLSDRFSAERPKGSFSTLEIQRTEQGDSAMYLCASSPRVPGQGETQYFGPGTRLLVL.

The chain recombines TRBV30 with TRBJ1-5; D not resolved. Germline V gene sequence: CDR1 GTSNPN, CDR2 SVGIG (reference sequence). Trimming shortened V by 0 bases and J by 3 bases, and 9 bases separated the two germline ends. The CDR3 extends over 14 amino acids. Written as DNA, the CDR3 is TGTGCCTGGAGTGTATTAAGGTCCAATCAGCCCCAGCATTTT. This codes for CAWSVLRSNQPQHF.

The chain employs TRBV12-3 or TRBV12-4 and TRBJ2-1, with a possible D match to TRBD2 (6 bases). Trimming removed 8 bases from V and 9 bases from J, with 14 bases in between. The CDR3 is 12 amino acids. The CDR3 here is CASQAGTPEQFF. CDR3 DNA sequence: TGTGCCAGCCAAGCCGGGACTCCTGAGCAGTTCTTC.

V is TRBV5-1 and J is TRBJ2-7; D is unclear. V was trimmed by 3 bases and J by 0 bases, leaving 22 bases between them. The germline CDR1 and CDR2 sequences are SGHRS and YFSETQ. This CDR3 comprises 18 residues. The CDR3 nucleotides are TGCGCCAGCAGCTCTAACTCATCTCCGGACCCCTCCTCCTACGAGCAGTACTTC. Encoded protein: CASSSNSSPDPSSYEQYF.

The chain joins TRBV5-1 to TRBJ2-1; D is unclear. CDR1 and CDR2 from the germline V gene are SGHRS and YFSETQ. V was trimmed by 4 bases and J by 4 bases, leaving 12 bases between them. The CDR3 extends over 14 amino acids. CDR3 protein: CASSTEPGYNEQFF. CDR3 bases: TGCGCCAGCAGCACAGAACCCGGATACAATGAGCAGTTCTTC.

J is TRBJ2-3 and V is TRBV6-1, with 13 bases lining up with TRBD2. With 6 bases clipped from V and 4 bases from J, the junction kept 16 bases outside the gene matches. The germline V gene has CDR1 MNHNS and CDR2 SASEGT. The CDR3 totals 19 residues. The CDR3 region is CASSRKLAGGPNSADTQYF. CDR3 coding DNA: TGTGCCAGCAGCCGAAAACTAGCGGGAGGGCCTAATTCCGCAGATACGCAGTATTTT.

The chain links TRBV5-1 to TRBJ2-1; a possible D gene is TRBD1 (6 bases). The J call may be wrong; the DNA end is better matched by TRBJ2-7. CDR1 and CDR2 from the germline V gene are SGHRS and YFSETQ. The CDR3 totals 15 residues. The CDR3 is CASSLETGHSYEQYF. CDR3 in DNA: TGCGCCAGCAGCTTGGAGACAGGCCACTCCTACGAGCAGTACTTC.

The chain combines TRBV27 with TRBJ2-1; 15 bases line up with TRBD2. The CDR3 length is 17 residues. V gave up 4 bases and J gave up 8 bases; unmatched junction bases: 9. CDR1 MNHEY and CDR2 SMNVEV come from the germline V gene (reference sequence). The chain's CDR3 is CASSSLRTSGRGHEQFF. DNA for the CDR3: TGTGCCAGCAGTTCCCTTCGGACTAGCGGGAGGGGGCATGAGCAGTTCTTC.

The CDR3 loop is CASSDPSRSYNEQFF. The CDR3 region has the DNA TGCGCCAGCAGTGACCCCTCCCGCTCCTACAATGAGCAGTTCTTC. J is TRBJ2-1 and V is TRBV5-1; D is ambiguous. Germline lookup yields CDR1 SGHRS and CDR2 YFSETQ. The CDR3 runs to 15 residues. V lost 5 bases and J 0 bases, leaving 12 bases between the germline ends.